This TCR beta chain was captured in a study of monozygotic twins with inflammatory bowel disease. CDR1 and CDR2 from the germline V gene are DFQATT and SNEGSKA (reference sequence). This CDR3 has 16 amino acids. The blood volume drawn from each donor was 2.5 to 3 ml. Researchers used approximately 3,800 ng of total RNA for each TCR library. Following a re-call of the 5' RACE reads, TCRdb has one entry per CDR3 protein and lacks DNA. The listing contains more than 300,000 distinct CDR3 sequences. Sequencing was carried out using blood. The receptor comes from a human donor with ulcerative colitis or Crohn's disease, or a healthy co-twin of an affected twin (not recorded which). The chain is built from TRBV20-1 and TRBJ1-1; lacking DNA, the TRBD1 call made by TCRdb goes unchecked. The CDR3 sequence: CSARDPGTGGWSEAFF.